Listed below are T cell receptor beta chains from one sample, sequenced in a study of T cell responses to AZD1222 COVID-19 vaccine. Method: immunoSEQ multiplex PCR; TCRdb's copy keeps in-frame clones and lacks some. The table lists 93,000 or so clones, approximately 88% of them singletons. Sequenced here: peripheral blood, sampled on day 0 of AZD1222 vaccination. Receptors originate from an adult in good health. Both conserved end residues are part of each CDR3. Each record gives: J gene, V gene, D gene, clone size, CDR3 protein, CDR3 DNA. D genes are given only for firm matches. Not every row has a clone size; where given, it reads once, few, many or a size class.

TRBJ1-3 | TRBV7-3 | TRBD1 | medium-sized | CASSPTLQGAVGNTIYF | TGTGCCAGCAGCCCAACCCTACAGGGGGCGGTCGGAAACACCATATATTTT
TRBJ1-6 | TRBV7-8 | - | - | CASSLSERSYNSPLHF | TGTGCCAGCAGCTTGTCAGAGCGATCCTATAATTCACCCCTCCACTTT
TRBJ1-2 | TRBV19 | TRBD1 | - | CASSIPGQLYGYTF | TGTGCCAGTAGTATCCCGGGACAGCTCTATGGCTACACCTTC
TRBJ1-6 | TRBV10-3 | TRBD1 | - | CAISEFGQENSPLHF | TGTGCCATCAGTGAGTTTGGACAGGAGAATTCACCCCTCCACTTT
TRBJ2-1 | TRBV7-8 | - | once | CASSLVGDYNEQFF | TGTGCCAGCAGCTTAGTTGGCGATTACAATGAGCAGTTCTTC
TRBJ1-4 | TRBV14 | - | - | CASSHGQTNEKLFF | TGTGCCAGCAGCCACGGACAGACTAATGAAAAACTGTTTTTT
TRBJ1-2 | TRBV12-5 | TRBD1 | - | CASGLGGQAATF | TGTGCTAGTGGTTTGGGCGGACAGGCTGCGACCTTC
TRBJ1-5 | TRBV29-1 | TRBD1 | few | CSVAGTGKNQPQHF | TGCAGCGTTGCCGGGACAGGGAAAAATCAGCCCCAGCATTTT
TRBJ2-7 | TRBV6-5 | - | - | CASSYSIYEQYF | TGTGCCAGCAGTTACTCCATCTACGAGCAGTACTTC
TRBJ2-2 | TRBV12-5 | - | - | CASGFSEQNTGELFF | TGTGCTAGTGGTTTTTCGGAGCAGAACACCGGGGAGCTGTTTTTT
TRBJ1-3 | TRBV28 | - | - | CASRTDSLGNTIYF | TGTGCCAGCAGAACCGACAGCCTTGGAAACACCATATATTTT
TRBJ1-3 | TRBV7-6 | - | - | CASSLTRGSGNTIYF | TGTGCCAGCAGCTTAACCAGGGGCTCTGGAAACACCATATATTTT
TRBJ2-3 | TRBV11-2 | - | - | CASETVRLKDTQYF | TGTGCCAGCGAGACCGTTCGACTAAAAGATACGCAGTATTTT
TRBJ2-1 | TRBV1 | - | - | CTSSQGLGGEQFF | TGCACCAGCAGCCAAGGGTTAGGAGGAGAGCAGTTCTTC
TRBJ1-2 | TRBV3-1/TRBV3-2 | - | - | CASSQRQAGYTF | TGTGCCAGCAGCCAAAGACAGGCTGGCTACACCTTC
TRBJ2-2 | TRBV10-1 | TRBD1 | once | CATQIQGVDGGLFF | TGCGCCACCCAAATACAGGGGGTGGACGGGGGGCTGTTTTTT
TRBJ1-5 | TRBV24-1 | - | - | CATPIRQRRGRPQHF | TGTGCCACGCCAATCAGACAGCGCCGGGGTCGGCCCCAGCATTTT
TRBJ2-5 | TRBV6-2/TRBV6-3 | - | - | CASSYSPGDTRLQETQYF | TGTGCCAGCAGTTACTCCCCCGGGGACACCAGGCTTCAAGAGACCCAGTACTTC
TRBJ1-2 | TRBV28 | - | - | CASSLYSSDGYTF | TGTGCCAGCAGTTTGTACTCGTCGGATGGCTACACCTTC
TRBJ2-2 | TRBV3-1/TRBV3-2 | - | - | CASSQWGITGELFF | TGTGCCAGCAGCCAATGGGGGATCACCGGGGAGCTGTTTTTT
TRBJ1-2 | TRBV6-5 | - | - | CASTTGDNYGYTF | TGTGCCAGCACCACGGGGGACAACTATGGCTACACCTTC
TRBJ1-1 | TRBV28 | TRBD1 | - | CASDRGTGGKNTEAFF | TGTGCCAGCGACCGAGGGACAGGGGGTAAGAACACTGAAGCTTTCTTT
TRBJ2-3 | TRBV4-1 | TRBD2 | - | CASSLPRGLAGGSDTDTQYF | TGCGCCAGCAGCCTCCCCCGAGGACTAGCAGGTGGTAGTGACACAGATACGCAGTATTTT